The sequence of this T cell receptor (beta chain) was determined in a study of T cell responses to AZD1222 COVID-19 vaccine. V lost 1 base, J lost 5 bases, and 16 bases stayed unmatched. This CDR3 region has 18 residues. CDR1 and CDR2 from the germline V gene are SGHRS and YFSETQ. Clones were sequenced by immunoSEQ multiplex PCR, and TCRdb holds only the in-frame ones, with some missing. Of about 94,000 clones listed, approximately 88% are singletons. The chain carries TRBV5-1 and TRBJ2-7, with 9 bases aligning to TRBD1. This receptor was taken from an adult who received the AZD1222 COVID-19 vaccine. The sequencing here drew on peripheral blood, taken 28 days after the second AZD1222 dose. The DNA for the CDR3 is TGCGCCAGCAGCTTGCTGACCGAACGAAGTGGACAGGGGAACGAGCAGTACTTC. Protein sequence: CASSLLTERSGQGNEQYF.